Following are 21 T cell receptor beta chains from one sample sequenced in a study of blood T cell repertoires in COVID-19. TCRdb's table, derived via immunoSEQ multiplex PCR, lists solely in-frame clones and lacks some. The data show fewer than 250,000 clones, less than 90% seen once. Sample: peripheral blood. These receptor sequences come from a man aged 35-49 years with acute or convalescent COVID-19.

This sequence joins TRBV5-1 and TRBJ2-5, with 8 bases identical to TRBD2. The junction had 19 bases not matched to a gene; V was cut back by 1 base and J by 5 bases. The germline CDR1 and CDR2 sequences are SGHRS and YFSETQ. The CDR3 sequence is 19 residues long. Here the CDR3 DNA reads TGCGCCAGCAGCTTGTTGAGTAGCGGGACTGGTATCGTCCGGGAGACCCAGTACTTC. Protein: CASSLLSSGTGIVRETQYF.

CDR3 protein: CASSPGGPGTGELFF. The DNA for the CDR3 is TGTGCCAGCAGCCCCGGGGGGCCGGGTACCGGGGAGCTGTTTTTT. This rearrangement joins TRBV7-9 to TRBJ2-2; TRBD2 might be the D (7 bases). Trimming pared 5 bases from V and 5 bases from J, leaving 15 bases between. The V gene's germline CDR1 is SEHNR and CDR2 FQNEAQ (reference sequence). There are 15 residues in the CDR3.

The table lists this clone with a count of one. This rearrangement joins TRBV6-5 to TRBJ1-1; 8 bases are shared with TRBD1. This CDR3 is built from 15 residues. The trim removed 6 bases at V and 1 base at J, leaving 7 bases unmatched. Germline V lookup: CDR1 MNHEY, CDR2 SVGAGI. The CDR3 spells CASRTSTGANTEAFF. CDR3 DNA sequence: TGTGCCAGCAGAACCTCGACAGGGGCGAACACTGAAGCTTTCTTT.

This clone was counted once. The chain has TRBV28 and TRBJ2-1, with TRBD2 matching 10 bases. This CDR3 is built from 15 residues. J was trimmed by 8 bases and V by 5 bases; bases with no gene match: 9. The V gene's germline CDR1 is MDHEN and CDR2 SYDVKM. CDR3 region: CASSDPGLALDEQFF. In DNA, the CDR3 is TGTGCCAGCAGTGATCCGGGACTAGCGTTGGATGAGCAGTTCTTC.

The rearrangement links TRBV11-1 to TRBJ1-1; weak D call: TRBD1 (5 bases). CDR1 SGHAT and CDR2 FQDESV come from the germline V gene (reference sequence). V was cut by 0 bases and J by 4 bases, with 12 bases left in between. This CDR3 comprises 15 residues. CDR3 sequence: CASSLAAGLGTEAFF. The CDR3 DNA is TGTGCCAGCAGCTTAGCGGCAGGGTTGGGCACTGAAGCTTTCTTT.

V and J are TRBV27 and TRBJ2-1; the match to TRBD2 covers 11 bases. V shed 7 bases, J shed 3 bases, and the junction held 14 bases outside the gene matches. The CDR3 contains 18 residues. Germline assignment: CDR1 MNHEY and CDR2 SMNVEV (reference sequence). The CDR3 region has the DNA TGTGCCAGCACTTGGCAGACTAGCGGGACGCTGAACTACAATGAGCAGTTCTTC. Amino acids: CASTWQTSGTLNYNEQFF.

This rearrangement joins TRBV7-8 to TRBJ2-2; D is possibly TRBD2 (5 bases). Germline CDR1 reads SGHVS; CDR2 reads FQNEAQ. This CDR3 has 14 amino acids. V shed 1 base and J shed 5 bases, with 8 bases lying between them. For the CDR3, the DNA is TGTGCCAGCAGCTTAGTCGGGGAGACCGGGGAGCTGTTTTTT. It codes for CASSLVGETGELFF.

The chain combines TRBV15 with TRBJ2-5; TRBD1 agrees at 7 bases. The CDR3 loop spans 14 amino acids. The V gene's germline CDR1 is LNHNV and CDR2 YYDKDF (reference sequence). V was clipped by 3 bases and J by 3 bases; unmatched bases: 4. DNA of the CDR3: TGTGCCACCAGCAGTGGGGACAGCAAAGAGACCCAGTACTTC. It yields the protein CATSSGDSKETQYF. The whole variable domain, remainder taken from reference TRBV15 and TRBJ2-5, is DAMVIQNPRYQVTQFGKPVTLSCSQTLNHNVMYWYQQKSSQAPKLLFHYYDKDFNNEADTPDNFQSRRPNTSFCFLDIRSPGLGDTAMYLCATSSGDSKETQYFGPGTRLLVL.

A remark on this clone: An end of the junction differs from the germline gene, which may be a read error. The chain employs TRBV7-7 and TRBJ2-7; 9 bases fit TRBD1. From germline, CDR1 is SSHAT and CDR2 FNYEAQ (reference sequence). CDR3 length: 13 amino acids. The CDR3 DNA reads TGTGCTAGCAGCCCGGGACAGGGCTACGAGCAGTACTTC. Its translation: CASSPGQGYEQYF.

The chain combines TRBV9 with TRBJ2-1, with a weak D call TRBD2 (5 bases). Trimming left V 0 bases short and J 7 bases short, with 17 bases between. Germline CDR1 SGDLS, CDR2 YYNGEE. This CDR3 is built from 16 residues. CDR3 bases: TGTGCCAGCAGCGTAGGAGCACACCCCGCGGGTAATGAGCAGTTCTTC. Amino acids: CASSVGAHPAGNEQFF.

The rearrangement uses TRBV5-1 and TRBJ2-3; 8 bases align to TRBD1. V gave up 6 bases and J gave up 0 bases; unmatched junction bases: 3. The CDR3 sequence is 14 residues long. Germline V gene lookup returns CDR1 SGHRS and CDR2 YFSETQ. CDR3 residues: CASTWTGSTDTQYF. The CDR3 nucleotides are TGCGCCAGCACGTGGACAGGGAGCACAGATACGCAGTATTTT.

This clone was seen a few times. The chain combines TRBV13 with TRBJ2-3, with 8 bases fitting TRBD2. The CDR3 contains 14 residues. Unmatched junction bases numbered 3, after V lost 3 bases and J lost 4 bases. The germline CDR1 and CDR2 sequences are PRHDT and FYEKMQ (reference sequence). The CDR3: CASSFRGGADTQYF. CDR3 DNA: TGTGCCAGCAGCTTCCGGGGGGGAGCAGATACGCAGTATTTT.

The V and J genes are TRBV11-2 and TRBJ1-2; TRBD1 agrees at 8 bases. The CDR3 length is 15 residues. Germline CDR1 is SGHAT and CDR2 is FQNNGV. V was clipped by 4 bases and J by 4 bases; unmatched bases: 8. This chain's CDR3 is CASSYSGQDFYGYTF. The CDR3 region has the DNA TGTGCCAGCAGCTACTCGGGACAGGACTTCTATGGCTACACCTTC.

The CDR3 DNA reads as TGTGCCAGCAGCGCCAACTACGAGCAGTACTTC. This encodes CASSANYEQYF. The rearrangement uses TRBV9 and TRBJ2-7; the D is unclear. The CDR3 covers 11 residues. V lost 3 bases and J 3 bases, leaving 4 bases between the germline ends. The V gene's germline CDR1 is SGDLS and CDR2 YYNGEE.

This chain uses TRBV6-5 with TRBJ1-1; D not resolved. Trimming took 6 bases from V and 0 from J, leaving 8 bases between them. Germline V lookup: CDR1 MNHEY, CDR2 SVGAGI. The CDR3 spans 13 residues. DNA of the CDR3: TGTGCCAGCAGACGGGGAATGAACACTGAAGCTTTCTTT. Protein sequence: CASRRGMNTEAFF.

The chain links TRBV5-1 to TRBJ1-1; 9 bases fit TRBD1. CDR1 and CDR2 from the germline V gene are SGHRS and YFSETQ. The CDR3 loop spans 14 amino acids. The junction had 4 bases not matched to a gene; V was cut back by 6 bases and J by 1 base. CDR3 amino acids: CASTQGQGNTEAFF. Written as DNA, the CDR3 is TGCGCCAGCACGCAGGGACAGGGGAACACTGAAGCTTTCTTT.

This chain uses TRBV12-3 or TRBV12-4 with TRBJ2-5; possible D gene TRBD1, 6 bases. Trimming removed 9 bases at V and 4 bases at J, with 12 bases between. CDR3 length: 12 residues. The CDR3 reads CASRGFGETQYF. The CDR3 nucleotides read TGTGCCAGTAGGGGGTTTGGAGAGACCCAGTACTTC.

The CDR3 DNA is TGTGCCAGCAGCTTAGTGAGGGCGGCGGGAGTGTACCAAGAGACCCAGTACTTC. Translation: CASSLVRAAGVYQETQYF. The J gene is TRBJ2-5, the V gene TRBV7-2; 7 bases align to TRBD2. Germline assignment: CDR1 SGHTA and CDR2 FQGNSA. The CDR3 is made up of 18 amino acids. The V and J ends lost 1 base and 0 bases, in that order; junction bases with no gene match: 11.

Concerning this clone itself: Other DNA sequences in the same sample also yield this CDR3. The chain links TRBV3-1 (or the pseudogene TRBV3-2) to TRBJ2-5, with D uncertain. Trimming took 0 bases from V and 6 from J, leaving 5 bases between them. Germline values: CDR1 LGHDT, CDR2 YNNKEL (reference sequence). This CDR3 has 12 amino acids. The CDR3: CASSQERKTQYF. For the CDR3, the DNA is TGTGCCAGCAGCCAAGAGCGAAAGACCCAGTACTTC.

This sequence joins TRBV27 and TRBJ2-5; unclear D gene. The CDR3 has 12 residues. Germline CDR1 MNHEY, CDR2 SMNVEV (reference sequence). The V gene lost 5 bases and the J gene lost 7 bases, with 11 bases spanning the gap. CDR3 sequence reads: CASSTPPGTQYF. CDR3 DNA: TGTGCCAGCAGTACCCCCCCGGGGACCCAGTACTTC.

The rearrangement links TRBV2 to TRBJ1-1; D is perhaps TRBD1 (5 bases). This CDR3 region has 11 residues. Trimming shortened V by 7 bases and J by 14 bases, and 17 bases separated the two germline ends. Germline assignment: CDR1 SNHLY and CDR2 FYNNEI. This CDR3 reads CASTGGAGGFF. DNA of the CDR3: TGTGCCAGCACCGGGGGAGCTGGCGGCTTCTTT.